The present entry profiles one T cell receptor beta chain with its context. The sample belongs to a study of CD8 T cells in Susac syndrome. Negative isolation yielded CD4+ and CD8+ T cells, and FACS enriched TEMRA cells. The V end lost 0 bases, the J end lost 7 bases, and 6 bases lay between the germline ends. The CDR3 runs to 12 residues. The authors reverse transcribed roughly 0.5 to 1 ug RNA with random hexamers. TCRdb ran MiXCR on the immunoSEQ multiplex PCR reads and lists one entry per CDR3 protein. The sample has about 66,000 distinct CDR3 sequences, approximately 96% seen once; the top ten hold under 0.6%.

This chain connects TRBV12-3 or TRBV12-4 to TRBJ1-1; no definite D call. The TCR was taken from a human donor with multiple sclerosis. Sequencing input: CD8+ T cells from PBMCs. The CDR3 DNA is TGTGCCAGCAGTTTAGCGCTCCTTGAAGCTTTCTTT. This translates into CASSLALLEAFF.